This TCR beta chain was documented in a study of CD8 T cells in ankylosing spondylitis. Points on this clonotype: Its target is unknown.

TCRdb re-called the 5' RACE reads with MiXCR, one entry per CDR3 protein. The sample contains over 130,000 distinct CDR3 sequences, about 42% of which appear only once. Study observations and caveats: Blood from ankylosing spondylitis patients appeared to carry a characteristic roughly 8-variant TCR beta motif.

Material for sequencing was synovial fluid, either unsorted or a sorted T cell fraction (not recorded which). The receptor's source is a male donor with ankylosing spondylitis.

In DNA form, the CDR3 reads TGTGCCAGCAGCTCCTCGCGTGGATATAGCAATCAGCCCCAGCATTTT. It codes for CASSSSRGYSNQPQHF. V is TRBV7-8 and J is TRBJ1-5; D gene uncertain. CDR1 SGHVS and CDR2 FQNEAQ come from the germline V gene. The CDR3 has 16 residues. V lost 4 bases and J lost 0, with 13 bases in between.